This T cell receptor beta chain was recorded in a study of T cell repertoires in cytomegalovirus infection. Only one count was recorded for this clonotype. The CDR3 totals 11 residues. CDR1 and CDR2 from the germline V gene are MNHNS and SASEGT. The V gene lost 2 bases and the J gene lost 9 bases, with 5 bases spanning the gap. TCRdb independently ran MiXCR on the reads; one entry per CDR3 protein. The profile shows hundreds of thousands of distinct CDR3 sequences, 9.6% of them singletons. The receptor comes from a human donor in good health (CMV status not recorded). Some clones in this sample may be carry-over from other donors' samples. The sample comprised PBMCs. The chain is built from TRBV6-1 and TRBJ2-4; D unresolved. CDR3 sequence (DNA): TGTGCCAGCAGTGAATTTGGCATTCAGTACTTC. It translates to CASSEFGIQYF.